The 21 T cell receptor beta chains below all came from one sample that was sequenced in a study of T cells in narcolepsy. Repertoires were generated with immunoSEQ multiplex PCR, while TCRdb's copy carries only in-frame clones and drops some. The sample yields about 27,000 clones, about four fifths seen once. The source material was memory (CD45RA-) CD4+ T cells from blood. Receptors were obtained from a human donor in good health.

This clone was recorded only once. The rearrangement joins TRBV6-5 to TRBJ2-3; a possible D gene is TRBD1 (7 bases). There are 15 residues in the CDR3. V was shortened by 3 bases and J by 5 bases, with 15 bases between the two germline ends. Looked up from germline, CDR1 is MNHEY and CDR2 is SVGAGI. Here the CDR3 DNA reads TGTGCCAGCAGTTATAAGGGGGCGCGGGGAGATACGCAGTATTTT. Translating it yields CASSYKGARGDTQYF.

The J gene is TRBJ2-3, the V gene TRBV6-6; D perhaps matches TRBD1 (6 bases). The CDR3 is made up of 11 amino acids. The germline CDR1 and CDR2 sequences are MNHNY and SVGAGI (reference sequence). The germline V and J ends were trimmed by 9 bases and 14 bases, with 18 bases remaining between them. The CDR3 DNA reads TGTGCCAGTGGGGACATCCTACCCCCGTATTTT. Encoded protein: CASGDILPPYF.

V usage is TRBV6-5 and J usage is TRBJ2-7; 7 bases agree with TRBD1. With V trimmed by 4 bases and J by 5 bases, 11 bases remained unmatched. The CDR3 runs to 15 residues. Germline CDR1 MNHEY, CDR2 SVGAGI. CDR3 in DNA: TGTGCCAGCAGTTTACCCGGGACAGAAATCCACGAGCAGTACTTC. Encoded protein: CASSLPGTEIHEQYF.

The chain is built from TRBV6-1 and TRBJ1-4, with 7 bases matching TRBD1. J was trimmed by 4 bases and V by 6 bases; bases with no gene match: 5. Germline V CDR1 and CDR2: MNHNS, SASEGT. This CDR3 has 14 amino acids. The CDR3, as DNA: TGTGCCAGCAGCAGGGACAGTCATAATGAAAAACTGTTTTTT. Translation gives CASSRDSHNEKLFF.

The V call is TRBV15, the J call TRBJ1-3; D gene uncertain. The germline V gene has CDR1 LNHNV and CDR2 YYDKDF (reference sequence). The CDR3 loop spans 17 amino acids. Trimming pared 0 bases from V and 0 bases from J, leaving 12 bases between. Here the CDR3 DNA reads TGTGCCACCAGCAGAGATGGCCGGTTGAGCTCTGGAAACACCATATATTTT. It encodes CATSRDGRLSSGNTIYF.

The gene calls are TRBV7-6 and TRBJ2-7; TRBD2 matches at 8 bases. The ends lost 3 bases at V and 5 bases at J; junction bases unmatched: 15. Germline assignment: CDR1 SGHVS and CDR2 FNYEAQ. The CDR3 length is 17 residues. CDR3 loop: CASSLGSAGGQKNEQYF. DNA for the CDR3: TGTGCCAGCAGCTTGGGGTCGGCGGGGGGCCAAAAAAACGAGCAGTACTTC.

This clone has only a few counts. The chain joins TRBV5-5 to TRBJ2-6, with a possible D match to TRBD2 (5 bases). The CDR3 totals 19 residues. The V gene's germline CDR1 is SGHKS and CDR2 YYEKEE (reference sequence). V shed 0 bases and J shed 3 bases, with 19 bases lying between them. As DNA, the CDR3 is TGTGCCAGCAGCTTGGGTTGGACTTCACGTCGACTTGGGGCCAACGTCCTGACTTTC. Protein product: CASSLGWTSRRLGANVLTF.

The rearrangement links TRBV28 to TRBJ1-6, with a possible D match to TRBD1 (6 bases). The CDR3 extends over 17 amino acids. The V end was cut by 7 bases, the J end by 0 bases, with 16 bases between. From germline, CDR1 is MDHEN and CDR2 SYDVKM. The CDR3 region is CASKDSFISSYNSPLHF. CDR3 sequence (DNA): TGTGCCAGCAAGGACAGCTTCATTAGCTCCTATAATTCACCCCTCCACTTT.

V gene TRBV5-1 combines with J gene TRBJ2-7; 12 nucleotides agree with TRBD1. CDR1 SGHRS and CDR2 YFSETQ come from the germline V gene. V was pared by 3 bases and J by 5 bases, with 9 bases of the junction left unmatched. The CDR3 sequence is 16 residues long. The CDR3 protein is CASSYRSGQGANEQYF. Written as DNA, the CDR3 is TGCGCCAGCAGCTATCGTTCGGGACAGGGGGCCAACGAGCAGTACTTC. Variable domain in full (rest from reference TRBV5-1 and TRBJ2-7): KAGVTQTPRYLIKTRGQQVTLSCSPISGHRSVSWYQQTPGQGLQFLFEYFSETQRNKGNFPGRFSGRQFSNSRSEMNVSTLELGDSALYLCASSYRSGQGANEQYFGPGTRLTVT.

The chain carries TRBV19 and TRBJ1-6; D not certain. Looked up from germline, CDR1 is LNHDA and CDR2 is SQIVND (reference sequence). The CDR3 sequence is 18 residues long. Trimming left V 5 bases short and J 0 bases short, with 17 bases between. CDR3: CASSPRGGRSSYNSPLHF. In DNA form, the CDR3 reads TGTGCCAGTAGTCCCCGTGGCGGCCGAAGCTCCTATAATTCACCCCTCCACTTT.

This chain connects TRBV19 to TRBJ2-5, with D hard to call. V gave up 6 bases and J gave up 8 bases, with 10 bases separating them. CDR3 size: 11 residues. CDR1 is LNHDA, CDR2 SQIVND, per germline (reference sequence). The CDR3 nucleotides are TGTGCCAGTAGCGGAGCACAAACCCAGTACTTC. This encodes CASSGAQTQYF.

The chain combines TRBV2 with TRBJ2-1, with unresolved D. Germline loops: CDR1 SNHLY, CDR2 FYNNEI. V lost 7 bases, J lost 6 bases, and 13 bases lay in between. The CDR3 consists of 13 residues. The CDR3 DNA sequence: TGTGCCAGCACTACAGACCGAGTCAATGAGCAGTTCTTC. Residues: CASTTDRVNEQFF.

CDR3 sequence reads: CASGLVLAGAYNEQFF. For the CDR3, the DNA is TGTGCTAGTGGTTTGGTACTAGCGGGGGCATACAATGAGCAGTTCTTC. This rearrangement joins TRBV12-5 to TRBJ2-1; TRBD2 aligns across 11 bases. This CDR3 is 16 amino acids long. Germline V CDR1 and CDR2: LGHNT, FRNRAP. The V and J ends lost 0 bases and 4 bases, in that order; junction bases with no gene match: 2.

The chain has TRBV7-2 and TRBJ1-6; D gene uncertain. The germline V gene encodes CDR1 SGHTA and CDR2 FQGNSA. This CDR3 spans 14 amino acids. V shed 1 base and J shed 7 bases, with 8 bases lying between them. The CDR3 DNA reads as TGTGCCAGCAGCTTAGGACGGCTGAATTCACCCCTCCACTTT. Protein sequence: CASSLGRLNSPLHF.

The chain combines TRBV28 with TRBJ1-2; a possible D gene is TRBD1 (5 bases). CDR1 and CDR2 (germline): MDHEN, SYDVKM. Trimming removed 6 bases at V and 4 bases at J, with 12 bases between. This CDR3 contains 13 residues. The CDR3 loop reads CASRGTVGYGYTF. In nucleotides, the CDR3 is TGTGCCAGCAGGGGGACGGTCGGCTATGGCTACACCTTC.

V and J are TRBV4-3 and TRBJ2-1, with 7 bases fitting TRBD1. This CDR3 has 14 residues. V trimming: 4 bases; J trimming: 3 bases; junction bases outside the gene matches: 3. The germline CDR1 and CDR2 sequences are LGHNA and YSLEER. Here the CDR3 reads CASSLGQLYNEQFF. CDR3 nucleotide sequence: TGCGCCAGCAGCCTGGGACAGCTCTACAATGAGCAGTTCTTC.

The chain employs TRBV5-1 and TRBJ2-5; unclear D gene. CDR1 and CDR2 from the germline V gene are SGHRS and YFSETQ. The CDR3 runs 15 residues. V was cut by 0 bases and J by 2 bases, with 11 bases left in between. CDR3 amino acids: CASSLGMSGQETQYF. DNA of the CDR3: TGCGCCAGCAGCTTGGGGATGTCCGGACAAGAGACCCAGTACTTC.

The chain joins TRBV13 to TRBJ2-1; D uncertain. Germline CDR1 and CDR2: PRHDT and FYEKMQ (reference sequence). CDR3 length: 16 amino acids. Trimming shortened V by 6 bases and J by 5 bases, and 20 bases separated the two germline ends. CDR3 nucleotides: TGTGCCAGCAGTCTCTTTGCGGCCATCGAGGACAATGAGCAGTTCTTC. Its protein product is CASSLFAAIEDNEQFF. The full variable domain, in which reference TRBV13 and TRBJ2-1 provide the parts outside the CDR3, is AAGVIQSPRHLIKEKRETATLKCYPIPRHDTVYWYQQGPGQDPQFLISFYEKMQSDKGSIPDRFSAQQFSDYHSELNMSSLELGDSALYFCASSLFAAIEDNEQFFGPGTRLTVL.

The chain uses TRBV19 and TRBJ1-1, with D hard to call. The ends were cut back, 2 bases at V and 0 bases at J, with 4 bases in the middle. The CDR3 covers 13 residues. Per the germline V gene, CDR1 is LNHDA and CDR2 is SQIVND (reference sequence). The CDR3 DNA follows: TGTGCCAGTAGTATATACATGAACACTGAAGCTTTCTTT. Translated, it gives CASSIYMNTEAFF.

The DNA of the CDR3 is TGTGCCAGCAGTTACGGGTGGGGCACCGGGGAGCTGTTTTTT. It specifies CASSYGWGTGELFF. V is TRBV6-5 and J is TRBJ2-2; D is undetermined. Germline lookup yields CDR1 MNHEY and CDR2 SVGAGI. The V and J ends lost 2 bases and 4 bases respectively, with 8 bases between them. The CDR3 has 14 residues.

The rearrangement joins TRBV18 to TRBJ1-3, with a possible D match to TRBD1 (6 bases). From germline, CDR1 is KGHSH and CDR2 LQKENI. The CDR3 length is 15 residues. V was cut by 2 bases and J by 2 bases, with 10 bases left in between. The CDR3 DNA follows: TGTGCCAGCTCACCATCGACAGGAGCTGGAAACACCATATATTTT. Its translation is CASSPSTGAGNTIYF.